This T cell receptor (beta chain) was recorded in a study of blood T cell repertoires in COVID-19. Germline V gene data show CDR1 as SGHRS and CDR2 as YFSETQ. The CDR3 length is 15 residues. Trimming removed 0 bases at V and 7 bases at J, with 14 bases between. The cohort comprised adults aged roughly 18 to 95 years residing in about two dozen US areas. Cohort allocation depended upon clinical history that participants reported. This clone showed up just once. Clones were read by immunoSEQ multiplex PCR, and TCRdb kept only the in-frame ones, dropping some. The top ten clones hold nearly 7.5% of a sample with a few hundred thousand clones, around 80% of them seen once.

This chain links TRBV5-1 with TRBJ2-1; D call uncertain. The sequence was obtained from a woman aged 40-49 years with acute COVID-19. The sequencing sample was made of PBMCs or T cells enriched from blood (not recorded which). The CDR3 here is CASSLEVVARNEQFF. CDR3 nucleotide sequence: TGCGCCAGCAGCTTGGAAGTTGTCGCGCGGAATGAGCAGTTCTTC.